One sample yielded the 9 T cell receptor beta chains listed below, sequenced in a study of OX40 agonist ivuxolimab in advanced cancers. Profiling relied on immunoSEQ multiplex PCR, and the TCRdb table lists in-frame clones only, not all of them. Of approximately 74,000 clones listed, around four fifths are singletons. Sequencing used CD4+ or CD8+ T cells sorted from blood, obtained in a trial of the OX40 agonist ivuxolimab. The receptor source for this set is an adult with an advanced solid tumor such as melanoma, head and neck, liver or kidney cancer.

This chain connects TRBV28 to TRBJ2-1; 11 bases map to TRBD1. V dropped 7 bases and J dropped 8; count of bases not matched to a gene: 7. Per germline, CDR1 MDHEN and CDR2 SYDVKM. The CDR3 has 14 residues. Written as DNA, the CDR3 is TGTGCCAGCACCCCGGGACAGGGGGTATATGAGCAGTTCTTC. Translation: CASTPGQGVYEQFF.

The chain joins TRBV28 to TRBJ2-4; D could derive from TRBD1 or TRBD2 (5 bases each). The CDR3 contains 18 residues. V was shortened by 3 bases and J by 0 bases, with 18 bases between the two germline ends. Germline assignment: CDR1 MDHEN and CDR2 SYDVKM. In DNA, the CDR3 is TGTGCCAGCAGTTTGGGGACGGCCGGAGTTTCAGCCAAAAACATTCAGTACTTC. Protein: CASSLGTAGVSAKNIQYF.

The chain employs TRBV11-2 and TRBJ2-1; D is uncertain. V dropped 1 base and J dropped 1 base, with 8 bases sitting between them. Germline CDR1 and CDR2: SGHAT and FQNNGV. The CDR3 sequence is 15 residues long. Written as DNA, the CDR3 is TGTGCCAGCAGCTTAGCAATGGCGTCCTACAATGAGCAGTTCTTC. It codes for CASSLAMASYNEQFF.

The genes are TRBV7-7 and TRBJ2-1; TRBD1 aligns across 7 bases. This CDR3 comprises 14 residues. Germline V gene sequence: CDR1 SSHAT, CDR2 FNYEAQ (reference sequence). V shed 2 bases, J shed 8 bases, and the junction held 6 bases outside the gene matches. CDR3 DNA: TGTGCCAGCAGCTTACACGGACAGGCCGATGAGCAGTTCTTC. It translates to CASSLHGQADEQFF.

The V call is TRBV2, the J call TRBJ2-1; D is unresolved. Trimming took 2 bases from V and 12 from J, leaving 8 bases between them. The CDR3 sequence is 11 residues long. Germline CDR1 and CDR2: SNHLY and FYNNEI. The CDR3 reads CASSEPWVQFF. The CDR3 nucleotides are TGTGCCAGCAGTGAACCGTGGGTGCAGTTCTTC.

The V call is TRBV28, the J call TRBJ2-1; D call uncertain. Trimming cost V 6 bases and J 10 bases, with 16 bases left between them. This CDR3 has 13 amino acids. In germline, CDR1 is MDHEN, CDR2 SYDVKM. In DNA, the CDR3 is TGTGCCAGCAGAGATACCCGGGCCTTCGAGCAGTTCTTC. This sequence encodes CASRDTRAFEQFF.

The chain employs TRBV2 and TRBJ2-5; D perhaps matches TRBD2 (6 bases). Germline V gene data show CDR1 as SNHLY and CDR2 as FYNNEI. The CDR3 runs 16 residues. Trimming stripped 3 bases from V and 6 bases from J, with 20 bases between. The CDR3 is CASSDRDPGVGQTQYF. CDR3 DNA: TGTGCCAGCAGTGACCGCGACCCGGGAGTGGGGCAGACCCAGTACTTC.

The rearrangement joins TRBV6-1 to TRBJ1-5; no firm D call. This CDR3 comprises 16 residues. Germline-derived CDR1 and CDR2 are MNHNS and SASEGT. The V end was cut by 2 bases, the J end by 0 bases, with 11 bases between. The DNA of the CDR3 is TGTGCCAGCAGTGAAAAGGGTGGATATAGCAATCAGCCCCAGCATTTT. Its translation: CASSEKGGYSNQPQHF.

The sample holds a few counts of this clone. V is TRBV19 and J is TRBJ2-2, with 7 nucleotides matching TRBD2. V trimming: 3 bases; J trimming: 6 bases; junction bases outside the gene matches: 10. Germline V lookup: CDR1 LNHDA, CDR2 SQIVND (reference sequence). The CDR3 is 16 residues long. This chain's CDR3 is CASSMGTTSFPGELFF. The CDR3 DNA follows: TGTGCCAGTAGTATGGGCACGACTAGCTTCCCCGGGGAGCTGTTTTTT.